This entry describes one T cell receptor (beta chain). Its antigen remains unidentified. The authors split each subset's genomic DNA evenly across several immunoSEQ plates. Profiled with immunoSEQ multiplex PCR; TCRdb holds only in-frame clones, not every one. The repertoire has approximately 1,000,000 clones, around 77% of them found once; the top ten carry 0.89%. These data are taken from a study of shared clonotypes between healthy human individuals. Broader study findings: A handful of donors had roughly 5.2% of their naive CD4 clonotypes in common. What naive subsets generally showed was a larger estimated richness than memory subsets showed.

V lost 4 bases to trimming and J lost 0 bases, with 7 bases between them. Germline-derived CDR1 and CDR2 are MGHRA and YSYEKL. The CDR3 contains 13 residues. This receptor was taken from a man aged 18 to 30 in good health. Some clones in this sample may be carry-over from other donors' samples. Sequencing used memory CD4+ T cells from PBMCs. Subset: CD45RA-negative fraction. The rearrangement uses TRBV4-1 and TRBJ2-7; D remains unclear. This chain's CDR3 is CASSLWGSYEQYF. For the CDR3, the DNA is TGCGCCAGCAGCCTATGGGGCTCCTACGAGCAGTACTTC.